The present T cell receptor (beta chain) was sequenced within a study of blood T cell repertoires in COVID-19. Authors' methods: It was from reference gene primer amplification that nucleated cell counts were estimated. Repertoires were generated with immunoSEQ multiplex PCR, while TCRdb's copy carries only in-frame clones and drops some. V and J calls and clone size are copied from that table; D and trimming were computed from the DNA. The table records some 74,000 clones, around 78% of them present only once. The sequence came from an elderly woman with acute or convalescent COVID-19. Sequenced input: peripheral blood.

The CDR3 loop reads CASSIGRRTDTQYF. The CDR3 bases are TGCGCCAGCAGCATAGGACGGAGGACAGATACGCAGTATTTT. The V call is TRBV5-1, the J call TRBJ2-3, with a possible D match to TRBD2 (5 bases). Looked up from germline, CDR1 is SGHRS and CDR2 is YFSETQ. CDR3 length: 14 residues. V shed 4 bases and J shed 3 bases, with 12 bases lying between them.